This TCR beta chain was captured by sequencing in a study of blood T cell repertoires in COVID-19. Study-wide context: The analysed material was cDNA or gDNA that came from T cells, B-cell-depleted T cells, or PBMCs.

Per the authors' pipeline: Researchers report that nucleated cell counts were estimated from reference gene primer amplification. The method was immunoSEQ multiplex PCR; TCRdb's version includes in-frame clones alone and lacks a portion of them. The D gene and trimming were derived from the DNA, and the V and J assignments and clone size from that table. Among about 75,000 clones listed, about 88% were seen once. Germline CDR1 and CDR2: SGHTA and FQGNSA. J was trimmed by 5 bases and V by 0 bases; bases with no gene match: 8. The CDR3 extends over 16 amino acids. This chain connects TRBV7-2 to TRBJ2-5, with 8 bases lining up with TRBD2. The sequenced material came from peripheral blood. The origin of this receptor is a human donor in a cohort sampled during active COVID-19. CDR3 in amino acids: CASSLANGGASETQYF. In nucleotides, the CDR3 is TGTGCCAGCAGCTTAGCTAACGGGGGGGCTTCGGAGACCCAGTACTTC.